This T cell receptor beta chain was found in a study of blood T cell repertoires in COVID-19. Generated by immunoSEQ multiplex PCR, the TCRdb table keeps only in-frame clones and is missing some. The repertoire includes some 450,000 clones, around 90% of them detected once, and roughly 0.76% sits in the top ten. CDR3 length equals 14 residues. Unmatched junction bases numbered 7, after V lost 5 bases and J lost 3 bases. In germline, CDR1 is MNHEY, CDR2 SMNVEV (reference sequence). The V gene is TRBV27, the J gene TRBJ2-7, with 7 nucleotides matching TRBD1. Source material: peripheral blood. The clonotype originates from a man aged 18-30 years with COVID-19, enrolled during active disease. CDR3 DNA sequence: TGTGCCAGCAGTCCGACAGGGCTTCTCTACGAGCAGTACTTC. This sequence encodes CASSPTGLLYEQYF.